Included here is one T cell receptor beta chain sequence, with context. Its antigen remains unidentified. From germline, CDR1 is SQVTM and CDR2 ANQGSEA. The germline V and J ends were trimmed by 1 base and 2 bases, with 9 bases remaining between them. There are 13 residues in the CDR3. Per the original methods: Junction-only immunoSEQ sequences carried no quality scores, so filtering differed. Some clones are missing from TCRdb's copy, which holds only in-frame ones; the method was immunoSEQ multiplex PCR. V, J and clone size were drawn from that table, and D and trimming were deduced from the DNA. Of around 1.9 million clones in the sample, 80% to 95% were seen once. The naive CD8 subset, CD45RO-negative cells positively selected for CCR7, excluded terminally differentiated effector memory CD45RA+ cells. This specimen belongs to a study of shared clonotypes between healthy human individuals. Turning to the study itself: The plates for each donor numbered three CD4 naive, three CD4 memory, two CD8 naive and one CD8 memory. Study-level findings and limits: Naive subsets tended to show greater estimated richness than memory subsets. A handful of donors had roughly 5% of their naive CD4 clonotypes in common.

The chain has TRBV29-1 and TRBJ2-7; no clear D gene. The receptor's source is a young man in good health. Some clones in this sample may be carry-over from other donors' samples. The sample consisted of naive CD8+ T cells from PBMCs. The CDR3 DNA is TGCAGCGTTGAAGGCGATACCCCCTACGAGCAGTACTTC. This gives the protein CSVEGDTPYEQYF.